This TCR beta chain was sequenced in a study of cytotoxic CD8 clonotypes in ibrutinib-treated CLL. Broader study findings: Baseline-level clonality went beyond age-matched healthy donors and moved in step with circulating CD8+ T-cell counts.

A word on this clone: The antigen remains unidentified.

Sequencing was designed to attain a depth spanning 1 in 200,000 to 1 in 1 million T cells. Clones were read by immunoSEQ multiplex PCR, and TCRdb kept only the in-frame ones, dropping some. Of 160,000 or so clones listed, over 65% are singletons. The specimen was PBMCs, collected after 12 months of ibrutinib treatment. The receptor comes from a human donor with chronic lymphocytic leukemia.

The CDR3: CASRRQRGSYEQYF. The DNA of the CDR3 is TGTGCCAGCAGACGACAGCGGGGATCCTACGAGCAGTACTTC. V gene TRBV27 combines with J gene TRBJ2-7; 7 bases agree with TRBD2. The germline V gene encodes CDR1 MNHEY and CDR2 SMNVEV (reference sequence). CDR3 length: 14 amino acids. Trimming took 6 bases from V and 1 from J; bases not matched to a gene: 6.